These T cell receptor beta chains were read from a single sample in a study of monozygotic twins with inflammatory bowel disease. TCRdb reprocessed the 5' RACE reads and reports one entry per CDR3 protein, with no DNA. The repertoire table contains 95,000 to 110,000 distinct CDR3 sequences. What was sequenced was blood. Receptors were obtained from a human donor with ulcerative colitis or Crohn's disease, or a healthy co-twin of an affected twin (not recorded which). The CDR3 runs from the conserved cysteine through the conserved F or W.

J gene	CDR3 length	V gene	CDR3 protein
TRBJ1-5	13	TRBV29-1	CSAKWGAGQPQHF
TRBJ2-2	14	TRBV7-2	CASRLVGRTGELFF
TRBJ2-1	13	TRBV7-2	CASSTGAVNEQFF
TRBJ2-7	14	TRBV20-1	CSAAPAAGVYEQYF
TRBJ2-1	14	TRBV5-6	CASSWEDGKNEQFF
TRBJ2-7	14	TRBV4-1	CASSQDGRRAEQYF
TRBJ2-6	14	TRBV20-1	CSGTVHSGANVLTF
TRBJ2-7	17	TRBV4-3	CASSQTTGTSGTYEQYF
TRBJ2-7	14	TRBV20-1	CSASDPARSYEQYF
TRBJ1-1	15	TRBV7-2	CASSLSPGQNTEAFF
TRBJ2-7	12	TRBV20-1	CSARDLSYEQYF
TRBJ2-7	14	TRBV5-6	CASSLGAPSYEQYF
TRBJ2-3	17	TRBV19	CASTELWRDGSTDTQYF
TRBJ2-7	13	TRBV4-3	CASSHDHRDEQYF
TRBJ2-2	16	TRBV20-1	CSAPQSTSGDTGELFF
TRBJ2-2	14	TRBV3-1	CASRRQGGAGELFF
TRBJ2-7	15	TRBV5-1	CASSPGQGAPYEQYF
TRBJ2-7	14	TRBV29-1	CSGSRGGVGYEQYF
TRBJ2-7	12	TRBV6-5	CASRGRSYEQYF